These T cell receptor beta chains were read from a single sample in a study of CD4 T cell repertoires in COVID-19. Profiling relied on immunoSEQ multiplex PCR, and the TCRdb table lists in-frame clones only, not all of them. Among roughly 23,000 clones, around 87% were seen once, and the ten largest hold less than 0.75%. The specimen was central memory CD4+ T cells from blood, collected before the COVID-19 pandemic. Receptors were obtained from a human donor who had COVID-19. Each CDR3 is given with its conserved first and last residue. The D gene is left open where the match is weak. Clone size is stated in some rows and not others, as once, few, many or a class when expanded.

J gene	V gene	D gene	clone size	CDR3 DNA	CDR3 protein
TRBJ1-1	TRBV30	TRBD1	NA	TGTGCCGCTGGCTCCAACAGGGGCTTTGGCCCCACTGAAGCTTTCTTT	CAAGSNRGFGPTEAFF
TRBJ1-5	TRBV11-3	TRBD1	NA	TGTGCCAGCAGCTTAGGTTTGGCAGGGGGGCAGCCCCAGCATTTT	CASSLGLAGGQPQHF
TRBJ2-5	TRBV27	TRBD2	NA	TGTGCCAGCTCGGAGGAAGCGGGGGGAGAGGAGACCCAGTACTTC	CASSEEAGGEETQYF
TRBJ2-3	TRBV9	TRBD1	once	TGTGCCAGCAGCCTTACCTACAGGGGGTCCACAGATACGCAGTATTTT	CASSLTYRGSTDTQYF
TRBJ2-3	TRBV11-2	TRBD2	NA	TGTGCCAGCAGCTTAGGTGGTAGCGGGGGCACAGATACGCAGTATTTT	CASSLGGSGGTDTQYF
TRBJ2-2	TRBV5-6	NA	NA	TGTGCCAGCAGCTTGGGGACCCTTAGGGGCGGGGAGCTGTTTTTT	CASSLGTLRGGELFF
TRBJ1-1	TRBV5-1	NA	NA	TGCGCCAGCAGCTTCCGGGGGGCAGACACTGAAGCTTTCTTT	CASSFRGADTEAFF
TRBJ2-3	TRBV7-2	TRBD2	NA	TGTGCCAGCAGCCGTAGCGGGACTAGCACAGATACGCAATATTTT	CASSRSGTSTDTQYF
TRBJ1-1	TRBV5-1	NA	NA	TGCGCCAGCAGCTCCCTTCCCACTAGGGTGAACACTGAAGCTTTCTTT	CASSSLPTRVNTEAFF
TRBJ2-2	TRBV11-2	NA	NA	TGTGCCAGCAGCTTAGTTGCGGGGTTCGCCGGGGAGCTGTTTTTT	CASSLVAGFAGELFF
TRBJ2-3	TRBV5-1	NA	NA	TGCGCCAGCAGCTTGGAGGGGCGTTTAACAGATACGCAGTATTTT	CASSLEGRLTDTQYF
TRBJ1-4	TRBV7-3	TRBD1	NA	TGTGCCAGCAGCTCCGCCGGGACAGGCTCTAATGAAAAACTGTTTTTT	CASSSAGTGSNEKLFF
TRBJ1-4	TRBV7-2	TRBD1	once	TGTGCCAGCAGCCCGACAGGGCAAGTTAATGAAAAACTGTTTTTT	CASSPTGQVNEKLFF
TRBJ2-7	TRBV5-1	TRBD2	NA	TGCGCCAGCAAAGGGCCTAGCGGGAGGGAGGCCTACGAGCAGTACTTC	CASKGPSGREAYEQYF
TRBJ2-1	TRBV4-2	TRBD2	NA	TGTGCCAGCAGCCAACCCAATAGCGGGAGTCGCAATGAGCAGTTCTTC	CASSQPNSGSRNEQFF
TRBJ2-3	TRBV10-3	NA	once	TGTGCCATCAGTGAACGCGGGACAGAGACAGATACGCAGTATTTT	CAISERGTETDTQYF
TRBJ1-2	TRBV7-8	NA	NA	TGTGCCAGCAGCTCGGCTCAGGGGAGAGTTGGCTGCACCTTC	CASSSAQGRVGCTF